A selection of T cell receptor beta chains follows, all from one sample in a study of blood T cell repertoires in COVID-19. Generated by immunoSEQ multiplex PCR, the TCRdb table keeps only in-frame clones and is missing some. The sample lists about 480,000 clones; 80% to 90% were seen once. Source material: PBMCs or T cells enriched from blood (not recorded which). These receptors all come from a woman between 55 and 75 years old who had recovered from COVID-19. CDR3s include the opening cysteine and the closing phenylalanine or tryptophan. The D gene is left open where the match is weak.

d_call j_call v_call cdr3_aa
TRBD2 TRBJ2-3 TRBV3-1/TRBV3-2 CASSQGWFSGGASTDTQYF
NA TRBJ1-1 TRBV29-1 CSVAGYTEAFF
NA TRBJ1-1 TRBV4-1 CASSPFPRAANTEAFF
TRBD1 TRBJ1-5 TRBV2 CASRQGQANQPQHF
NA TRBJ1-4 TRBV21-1 CASSKASSDRGDEKLFF
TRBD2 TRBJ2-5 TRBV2 CASSRPSGGARETQYF
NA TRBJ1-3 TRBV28 CASSPPSLTPGNTIYF
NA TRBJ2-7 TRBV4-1 CASSPLPGQPRAYEQYF
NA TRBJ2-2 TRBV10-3 CASEGAGELFF
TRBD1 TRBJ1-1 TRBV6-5 CASSYSQGIMNTEAFF
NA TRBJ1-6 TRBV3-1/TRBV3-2 CASSQPPQGSNSPLHF
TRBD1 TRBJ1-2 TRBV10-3 CAISDTDRGLGYTF
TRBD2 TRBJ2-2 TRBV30 CAWRTSGGTGELFF
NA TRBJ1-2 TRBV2 CAVPGRGWAEGYGYTF
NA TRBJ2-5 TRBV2 CASSPQETQYF
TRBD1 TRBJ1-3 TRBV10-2 CASQTGSSGNTIYF
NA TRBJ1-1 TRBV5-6 CASSWTSMNTEAFF